This T cell receptor beta chain derives from a study of blood T cell repertoires in COVID-19. As for the study in general: Both acute and convalescent COVID-19 samples were obtained from the United States, Italy and Spain. T cells, B-cell-depleted T cells, or PBMCs provided the cDNA or gDNA that served as material.

Donors were grouped by their self-reported clinical history. This clone was counted once. Clones were read by immunoSEQ multiplex PCR, and TCRdb kept only the in-frame ones, dropping some. This sample yields approximately 180,000 clones, of which approximately 82% are seen a single time; around 5.2% belongs to the top ten. What was sequenced was PBMCs or T cells enriched from blood (not recorded which). The source of this sequence is a woman in her sixties with acute COVID-19.

Here the CDR3 DNA reads TGTGCCAGCAGTTTCGGTTTCTACGAGCAGTACTTC. Residues: CASSFGFYEQYF. This chain links TRBV12-3 or TRBV12-4 with TRBJ2-7; D call uncertain. V lost 3 bases, J lost 3 bases, and 6 bases lay in between. The CDR3 extends over 12 amino acids.